A selection of T cell receptor beta chains follows, all from one sample in a study of shared clonotypes between healthy human individuals. Some clones are missing from TCRdb's copy, which holds only in-frame ones; the method was immunoSEQ multiplex PCR. The table shows roughly 2 million clones, with over 85% occurring only once. The material sequenced was naive CD4+ T cells sorted from blood. These receptors all come from a man younger than 35 in good health. CDR3s include the opening cysteine and the closing phenylalanine or tryptophan. A D gene is named only where the DNA matches it firmly. A clone size is listed for some rows: how often the clone was seen (once, few, many), or a class if it is expanded.

>-|-|TRBJ2-2|TRBV19
TGTGCCAGTAGTATAGATCTCCGGGAGCTGTTTTTT
CASSIDLRELFF
>once|-|TRBJ2-2|TRBV28
TGTGCCTGCCACAGGGGGGGCACCGGGGAGCTGTTTTTT
CACHRGGTGELFF
>-|-|TRBJ1-1|TRBV4-2
TGTGCCAGCAGCCCCGGAACCTTAGGGGCCATACTACGCCCGACTACAGCCGGTGAAGCTTTCTTT
CASSPGTLGAILRPTTAGEAFF
>-|TRBD2|TRBJ2-2|TRBV7-2
TGTGCCAGCACGTTTAGCGGGGCGAACACCGGGGAGCTGTTTTTT
CASTFSGANTGELFF
>-|-|TRBJ1-5|TRBV2
TGTGCCAGCAGTGAAGAAGGGGCGAGCAATCAGCCCCAGCATTTT
CASSEEGASNQPQHF
>-|-|TRBJ2-5|TRBV30
TGTGCCTGGAGTGTACTTACAGGGAGGCGGGAGACCCAGTACTTC
CAWSVLTGRRETQYF
>-|TRBD2|TRBJ2-7|TRBV29-1
TGCAGCGTTGAAACTAGCGGGAGCCCCTACGAGCAGTACTTC
CSVETSGSPYEQYF
>-|-|TRBJ2-7|TRBV29-1
TGCAGCGGCGGGACTGGGGGGTCCTACGAGCAGTACTTC
CSGGTGGSYEQYF
>-|-|TRBJ2-4|TRBV2
TGTGCCAGCAGCGCGGACTCAATAGGGATTCAGTACTTC
CASSADSIGIQYF
>few|-|TRBJ2-7|TRBV9
TGTGCCAGCAGCGTAGGTGGGGACGGCTACGAGCAGTACTTC
CASSVGGDGYEQYF
>-|-|TRBJ2-6|TRBV9
TGTGCCAGCAGCGTAGAGAGCTCTGGGGCCAACGTCCTGACTTTC
CASSVESSGANVLTF
>-|-|TRBJ1-6|TRBV2
TGTGCCAGCAGAGACAGCCGCCGTTCACCCCTCCACTTT
CASRDSRRSPLHF
>-|TRBD1|TRBJ1-5|TRBV28
TGTGCCAGCAGCCGCCGGGACAGGGTCAATCAGCCCCAGCATTTT
CASSRRDRVNQPQHF
>-|-|TRBJ1-2|TRBV28
TGTGCCAGCAGTCCCCGCCCGGGGGGCTACACCTTC
CASSPRPGGYTF
>once|TRBD2|TRBJ2-5|TRBV10-3
TGTGCCATCAGTCCGGGGGGCCAAGAGACCCAGTACTTC
CAISPGGQETQYF
>-|-|TRBJ2-7|TRBV21-1
TGTGCCAGCAGCAAAGAGAGAACAGGGGATCCTTTCGAGCAGTACTTC
CASSKERTGDPFEQYF
>-|-|TRBJ1-1|TRBV5-1
TGCGCCAGCAGCCCCCAAAGGGTTGGCACTGAAGCTTTCTTT
CASSPQRVGTEAFF
>-|TRBD1|TRBJ1-4|TRBV5-6
TGTGCCAGCAGCCTGACAGGGGAGGAGGAAAAACTGTTTTTT
CASSLTGEEEKLFF
>-|TRBD2|TRBJ2-3|TRBV5-4
TGTGCCAGCAGCCTAAGACTAGCGGGGCCTAGCACAGATACGCAGTATTTT
CASSLRLAGPSTDTQYF
>-|TRBD2|TRBJ2-7|TRBV28
TGTGCCAGCAGACCTTGGGCTCGACTAGCGGGAGGATACGAGCAGTACTTC
CASRPWARLAGGYEQYF
>-|-|TRBJ1-1|TRBV18
TGTGCCTCTTTGGGGGGGAATACTGAAGCTTTCTTT
CASLGGNTEAFF
>-|TRBD1|TRBJ1-4|TRBV6-6
TGTGCCAGCAGTCCCGGACAGGGTCGAACTAATGAAAAACTGTTTTTT
CASSPGQGRTNEKLFF
>-|-|TRBJ1-5|TRBV6-5
TGTGCCAGCAGTTCCAGGACAGCCCCAGGCAATCAGCCCCAGCATTTT
CASSSRTAPGNQPQHF
>-|-|TRBJ2-7|TRBV11-2
TGTGCCAGCAGCCTGGGGAATGGGCCCTACGAGCAGTACTTC
CASSLGNGPYEQYF
>few|TRBD1|TRBJ1-2|TRBV10-3
TGTGCCATCACCGGGACAGGGAACTATGGCTACACCTTC
CAITGTGNYGYTF
>once|-|TRBJ1-4|TRBV5-3
TGTGCCAGAAGCTTGCCGGTAGGGGGAAATGAAAAACTGTTTTTT
CARSLPVGGNEKLFF
>-|-|TRBJ2-7|TRBV5-1
TGCGCCAGGCGGGACCGGAACTACGAGCAGTACTTC
CARRDRNYEQYF
>few|-|TRBJ2-1|TRBV7-9
TGTGCCAGCAGCTTGGGGACCTACAATGAGCAGTTCTTC
CASSLGTYNEQFF
>-|TRBD1|TRBJ2-7|TRBV5-8
TGTGCCAGCAGCCACAGGGGAAACCCCTACGAGCAGTACTTC
CASSHRGNPYEQYF
>-|TRBD2|TRBJ2-7|TRBV15
TGTGCCACCAGCATGGGAGGGCCAAACGGATACGAGCAGTACTTC
CATSMGGPNGYEQYF
>once|-|TRBJ2-3|TRBV6-6
TGTGCCAGCAGCCGACCAGATCGTGTCCGAGGGGATACGCAGTATTTT
CASSRPDRVRGDTQYF
>-|-|TRBJ1-3|TRBV18
TGTGCCAGCTCACCACGGGGGGCTCCTGGAAACACCATATATTTT
CASSPRGAPGNTIYF